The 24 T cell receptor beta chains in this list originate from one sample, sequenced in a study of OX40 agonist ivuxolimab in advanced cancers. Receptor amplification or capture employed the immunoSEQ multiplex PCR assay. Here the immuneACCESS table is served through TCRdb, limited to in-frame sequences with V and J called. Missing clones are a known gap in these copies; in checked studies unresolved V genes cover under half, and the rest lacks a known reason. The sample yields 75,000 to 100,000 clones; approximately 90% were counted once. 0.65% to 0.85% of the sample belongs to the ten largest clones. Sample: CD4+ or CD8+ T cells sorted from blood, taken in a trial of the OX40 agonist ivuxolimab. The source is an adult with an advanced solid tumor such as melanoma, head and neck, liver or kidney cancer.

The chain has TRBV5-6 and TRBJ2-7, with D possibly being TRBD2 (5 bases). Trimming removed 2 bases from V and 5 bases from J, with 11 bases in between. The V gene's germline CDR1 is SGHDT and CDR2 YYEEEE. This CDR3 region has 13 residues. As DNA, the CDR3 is TGTGCCAGCAGCTTCGGTGGAGGCGACGAGCAGTACTTC. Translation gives CASSFGGGDEQYF.

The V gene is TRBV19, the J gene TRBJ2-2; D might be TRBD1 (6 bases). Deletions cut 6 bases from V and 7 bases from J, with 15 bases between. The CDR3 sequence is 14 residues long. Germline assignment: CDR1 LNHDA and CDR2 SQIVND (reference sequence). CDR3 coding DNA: TGTGCCAGTAGCTTGAACAGGGTGATCGGGGAGCTGTTTTTT. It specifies CASSLNRVIGELFF.

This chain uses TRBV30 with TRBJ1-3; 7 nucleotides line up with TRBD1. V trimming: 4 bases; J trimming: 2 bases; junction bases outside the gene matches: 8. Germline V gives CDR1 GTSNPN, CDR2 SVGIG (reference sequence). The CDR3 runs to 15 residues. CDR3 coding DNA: TGTGCCTGGAATACAGGGGATGTTACTGGAAACACCATATATTTT. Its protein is CAWNTGDVTGNTIYF.

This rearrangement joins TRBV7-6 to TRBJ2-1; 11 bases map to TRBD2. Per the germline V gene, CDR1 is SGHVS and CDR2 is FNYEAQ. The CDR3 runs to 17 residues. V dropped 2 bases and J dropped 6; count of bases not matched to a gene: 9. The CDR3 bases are TGTGCCAGCAGCTTACGATTAGGTCTAGCGGGGGGCAATGAGCAGTTCTTC. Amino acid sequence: CASSLRLGLAGGNEQFF.

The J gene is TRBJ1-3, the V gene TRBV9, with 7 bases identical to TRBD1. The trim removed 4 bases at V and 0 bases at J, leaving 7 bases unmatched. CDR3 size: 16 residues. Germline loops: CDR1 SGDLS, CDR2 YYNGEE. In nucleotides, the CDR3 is TGTGCCAGCAGCACCACAGGGGTGAGCTCTGGAAACACCATATATTTT. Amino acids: CASSTTGVSSGNTIYF.

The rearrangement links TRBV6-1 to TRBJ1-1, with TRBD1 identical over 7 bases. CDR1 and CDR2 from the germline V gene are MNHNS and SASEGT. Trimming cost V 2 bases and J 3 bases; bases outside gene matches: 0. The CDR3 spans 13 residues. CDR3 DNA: TGTGCCAGCAGTGAACAGGGGGACACTGAAGCTTTCTTT. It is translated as CASSEQGDTEAFF.

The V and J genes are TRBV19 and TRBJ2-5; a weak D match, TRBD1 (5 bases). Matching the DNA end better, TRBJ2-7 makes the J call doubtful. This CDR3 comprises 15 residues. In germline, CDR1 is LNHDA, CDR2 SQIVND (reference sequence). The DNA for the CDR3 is TGTGCCAGTAGTATAGCTCTACAGGCGTTCTACGAGCAGTACTTC. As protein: CASSIALQAFYEQYF.

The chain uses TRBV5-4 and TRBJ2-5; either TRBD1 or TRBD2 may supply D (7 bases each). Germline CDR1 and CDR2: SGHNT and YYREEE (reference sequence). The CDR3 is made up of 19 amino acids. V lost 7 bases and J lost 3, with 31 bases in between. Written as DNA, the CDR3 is TGTGCCAGCGGGGCCAGAGGGGGCGGGAGACCCTCCGAAAAAGAGACCCAGTACTTC. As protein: CASGARGGGRPSEKETQYF.

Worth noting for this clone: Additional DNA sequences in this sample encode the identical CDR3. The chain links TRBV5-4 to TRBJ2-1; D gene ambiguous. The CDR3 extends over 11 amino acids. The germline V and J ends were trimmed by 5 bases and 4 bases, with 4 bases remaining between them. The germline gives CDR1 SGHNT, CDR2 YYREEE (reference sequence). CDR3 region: CASRSYNEQFF. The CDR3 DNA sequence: TGTGCCAGCAGATCTTACAATGAGCAGTTCTTC.

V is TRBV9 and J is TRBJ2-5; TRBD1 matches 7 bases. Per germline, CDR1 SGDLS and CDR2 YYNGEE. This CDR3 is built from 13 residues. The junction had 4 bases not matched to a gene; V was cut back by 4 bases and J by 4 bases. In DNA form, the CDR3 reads TGTGCCAGCAGCAACCGGGACAGAGAGACCCAGTACTTC. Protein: CASSNRDRETQYF.

For the CDR3, the DNA is TGTGCCAGCAGGCTCGGGACAGAAAACACTGAAGCTTTCTTT. It encodes CASRLGTENTEAFF. The chain has TRBV6-1 and TRBJ1-1, with 7 positions matching TRBD1. The CDR3 spans 14 residues. From germline, CDR1 is MNHNS and CDR2 SASEGT. V was pared by 6 bases and J by 2 bases, with 6 bases of the junction left unmatched.

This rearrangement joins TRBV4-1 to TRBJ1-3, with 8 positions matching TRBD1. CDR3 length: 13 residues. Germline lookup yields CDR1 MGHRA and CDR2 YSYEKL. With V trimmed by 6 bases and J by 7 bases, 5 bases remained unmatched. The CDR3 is CASSQGARNTIYF. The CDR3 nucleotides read TGCGCCAGCAGTCAGGGGGCTCGGAACACCATATATTTT.

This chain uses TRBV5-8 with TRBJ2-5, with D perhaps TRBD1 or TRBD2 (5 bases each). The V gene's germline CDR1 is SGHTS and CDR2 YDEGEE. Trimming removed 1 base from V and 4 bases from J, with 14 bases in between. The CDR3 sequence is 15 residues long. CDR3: CASSLYNPGRETQYF. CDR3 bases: TGTGCCAGCAGCTTGTACAACCCGGGGCGAGAGACCCAGTACTTC. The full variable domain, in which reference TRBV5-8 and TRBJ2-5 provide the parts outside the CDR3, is EAGVTQSPTHLIKTRGQQATLRCSPISGHTSVYWYQQALGLGLQFLLWYDEGEERNRGNFPPRFSGRQFPNYSSELNVNALELEDSALYLCASSLYNPGRETQYFGPGTRLLVL.

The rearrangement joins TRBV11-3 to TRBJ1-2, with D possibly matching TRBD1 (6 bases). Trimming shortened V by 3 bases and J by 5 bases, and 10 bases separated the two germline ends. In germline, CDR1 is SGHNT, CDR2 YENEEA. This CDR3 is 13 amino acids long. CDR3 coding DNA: TGTGCCAGCAGCTTCGGACAGAATTATGGCTACACCTTC. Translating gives CASSFGQNYGYTF.

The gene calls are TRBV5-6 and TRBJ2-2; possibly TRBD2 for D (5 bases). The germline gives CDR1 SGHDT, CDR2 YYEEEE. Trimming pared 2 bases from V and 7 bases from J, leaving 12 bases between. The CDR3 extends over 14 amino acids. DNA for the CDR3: TGTGCCAGCAGCTTTCAAGGACTTGACGGGGAGCTGTTTTTT. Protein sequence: CASSFQGLDGELFF. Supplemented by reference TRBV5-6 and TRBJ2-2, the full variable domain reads DAGVTQSPTHLIKTRGQQVTLRCSPKSGHDTVSWYQQALGQGPQFIFQYYEEEERQRGNFPDRFSGHQFPNYSSELNVNALLLGDSALYLCASSFQGLDGELFFGEGSRLTVL.

The CDR3 nucleotides are TGTGCAAGTCGCTCCATCGGCCTTATCACAGATACGCAGTATTTT. Translated, it gives CASRSIGLITDTQYF. The chain couples TRBV12-2 to TRBJ2-3. TRBV12-2 is annotated as a pseudogene. This CDR3 has 15 amino acids.

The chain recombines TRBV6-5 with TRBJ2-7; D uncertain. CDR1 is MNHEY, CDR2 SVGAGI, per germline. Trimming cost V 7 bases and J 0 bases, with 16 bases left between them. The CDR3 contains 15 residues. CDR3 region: CASTFPAGSSYEQYF. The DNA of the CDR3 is TGTGCCAGCACCTTCCCGGCCGGTAGCTCCTACGAGCAGTACTTC.

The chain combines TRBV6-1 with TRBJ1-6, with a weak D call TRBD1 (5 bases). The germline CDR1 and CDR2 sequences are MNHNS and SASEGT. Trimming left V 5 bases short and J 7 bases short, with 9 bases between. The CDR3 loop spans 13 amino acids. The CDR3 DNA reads TGTGCCAGCAGTTCGAACAGGAATTCACCCCTCCACTTT. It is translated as CASSSNRNSPLHF.

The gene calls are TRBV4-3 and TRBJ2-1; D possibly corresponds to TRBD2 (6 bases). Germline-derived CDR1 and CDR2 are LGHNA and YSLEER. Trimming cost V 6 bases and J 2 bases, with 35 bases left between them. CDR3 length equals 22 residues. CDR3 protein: CASSHLEVARGPQIITYNEQFF. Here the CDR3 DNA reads TGCGCCAGCAGTCACCTAGAAGTTGCGCGGGGACCCCAGATTATTACCTACAATGAGCAGTTCTTC.

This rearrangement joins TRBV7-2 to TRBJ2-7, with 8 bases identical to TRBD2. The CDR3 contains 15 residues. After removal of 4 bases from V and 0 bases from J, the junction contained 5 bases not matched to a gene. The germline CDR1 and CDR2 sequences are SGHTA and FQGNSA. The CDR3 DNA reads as TGTGCCAGCAGCTATACTAGCGGAAGCTCCTACGAGCAGTACTTC. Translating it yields CASSYTSGSSYEQYF.

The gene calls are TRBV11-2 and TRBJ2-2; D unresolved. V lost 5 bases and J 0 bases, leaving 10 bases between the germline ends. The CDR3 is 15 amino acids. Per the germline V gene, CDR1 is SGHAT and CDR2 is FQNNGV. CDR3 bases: TGTGCCAGCAGCCCTAACCGGGCGAACACCGGGGAGCTGTTTTTT. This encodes CASSPNRANTGELFF.

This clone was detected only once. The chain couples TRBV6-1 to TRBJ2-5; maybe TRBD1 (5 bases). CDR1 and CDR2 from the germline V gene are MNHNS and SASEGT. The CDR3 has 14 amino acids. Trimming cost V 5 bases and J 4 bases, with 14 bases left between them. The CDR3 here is CASSSTGPPETQYF. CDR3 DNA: TGTGCCAGCAGTTCTACAGGCCCCCCAGAGACCCAGTACTTC.

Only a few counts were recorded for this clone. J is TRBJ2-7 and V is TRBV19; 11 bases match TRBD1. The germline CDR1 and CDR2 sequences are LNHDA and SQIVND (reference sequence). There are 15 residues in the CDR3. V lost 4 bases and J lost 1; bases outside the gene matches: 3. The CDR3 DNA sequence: TGTGCCAGTAGTACCGGGACAGGGGGTTCCTACGAGCAGTACTTC. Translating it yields CASSTGTGGSYEQYF. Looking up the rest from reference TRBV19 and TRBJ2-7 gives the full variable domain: DGGITQSPKYLFRKEGQNVTLSCEQNLNHDAMYWYRQDPGQGLRLIYYSQIVNDFQKGDIAEGYSVSREKKESFPLTVTSAQKNPTAFYLCASSTGTGGSYEQYFGPGTRLTVT.

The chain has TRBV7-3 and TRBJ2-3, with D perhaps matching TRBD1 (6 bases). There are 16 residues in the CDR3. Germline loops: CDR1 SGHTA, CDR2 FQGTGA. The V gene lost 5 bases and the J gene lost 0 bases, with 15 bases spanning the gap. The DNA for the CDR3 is TGTGCCAGCAGCCCCGCCCGGACAGCTAGCACAGATACGCAGTATTTT. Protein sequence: CASSPARTASTDTQYF.